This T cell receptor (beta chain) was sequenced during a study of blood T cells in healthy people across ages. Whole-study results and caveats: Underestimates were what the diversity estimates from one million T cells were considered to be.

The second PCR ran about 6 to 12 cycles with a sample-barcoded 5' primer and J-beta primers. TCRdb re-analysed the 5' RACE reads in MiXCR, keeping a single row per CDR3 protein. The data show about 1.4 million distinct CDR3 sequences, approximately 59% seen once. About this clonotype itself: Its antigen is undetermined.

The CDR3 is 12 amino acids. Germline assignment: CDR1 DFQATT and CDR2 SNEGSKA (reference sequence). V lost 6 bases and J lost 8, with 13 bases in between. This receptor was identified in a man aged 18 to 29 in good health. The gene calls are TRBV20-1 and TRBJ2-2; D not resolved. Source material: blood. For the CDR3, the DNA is TGCAGTGCCCTGACACGTCCGGGGGAGCTGTTTTTT. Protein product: CSALTRPGELFF.